The rows below give T cell receptor beta chains drawn from one sample of a study of blood T cell repertoires in COVID-19. The repertoire was sequenced with immunoSEQ multiplex PCR; TCRdb's copy has only in-frame clones and lacks some. The profile shows 270,000 or so clones, 81% of them singletons. The sequencing input was peripheral blood. Source of these receptors: a woman aged 55-69 years with active or convalescent COVID-19. Both conserved end residues are part of each CDR3. A D gene is named only where the DNA matches it firmly. Clone size appears in some rows only: once, few, many, or a class for an expanded clone.

-	-	TRBJ2-1	TRBV28	TGTGCCAGCAGTTTACCAGGCGAGCAGTTCTTC	CASSLPGEQFF
-	-	TRBJ2-1	TRBV4-3	TGCGCCAGCAGCCAAGATATAGGAGGATACAATGAGCAGTTCTTC	CASSQDIGGYNEQFF
-	TRBD1	TRBJ1-2	TRBV7-2	TGTGCCAGCACCGGACAGGGTGATGTCGTAACGGATGGCTACACCTTC	CASTGQGDVVTDGYTF
-	TRBD2	TRBJ2-1	TRBV5-1	TGCGCCAGCAGCTCAGCGGGGGTCTACAATGAGCAGTTCTTC	CASSSAGVYNEQFF
-	-	TRBJ1-2	TRBV5-8	TGTGCCAGCAGACTTGGAGGGAACTATGGCTACACCTTC	CASRLGGNYGYTF
-	TRBD1	TRBJ1-1	TRBV19	TGTGCCAGTAGTCGGGACAGGGTAAGGGAAGCTTTCTTT	CASSRDRVREAFF
-	-	TRBJ1-2	TRBV7-9	TGTGCCAGCAGCCCTCTCCCCGGGAGAGCATCTAACTATGGCTACACCTTC	CASSPLPGRASNYGYTF
-	-	TRBJ1-5	TRBV11-2	TGTGCCAGCAGCTTAGATGGGGGGGCGCGGAATCAGCCCCAGCATTTT	CASSLDGGARNQPQHF
-	TRBD1	TRBJ2-5	TRBV10-3	TGTGCCATCAGTGATCCAGGGGGTCCAATCCCAGAGACCCAGTACTTC	CAISDPGGPIPETQYF
-	TRBD1	TRBJ1-5	TRBV6-6	TGTGCCAGCAGTTACCGTGGACAGGGTCAGCCCCAGCATTTT	CASSYRGQGQPQHF
-	-	TRBJ1-5	TRBV3-1/TRBV3-2	TGTGCCAGCAGCCAAGTTCTGGCGGGGCAGCCCCAGCATTTT	CASSQVLAGQPQHF
-	-	TRBJ1-2	TRBV2	TGTGCCAGCAAGATGACAAGGACAGCCAACTATGGCTACACCTTC	CASKMTRTANYGYTF
-	TRBD1	TRBJ1-2	TRBV6-5	TGTGCCAGCAGTAAGAGACAGGGATCCTATGGCTACACCTTC	CASSKRQGSYGYTF
once	-	TRBJ2-6	TRBV24-1	TGTGCCACCGAGTCTGGGGCCAACGTCCTGACTTTC	CATESGANVLTF
-	TRBD2	TRBJ2-1	TRBV13	TGTGCCAGCAGCTTATATGGGACTAGCGGGGACAATGAGCAGTTCTTC	CASSLYGTSGDNEQFF
-	TRBD2	TRBJ2-1	TRBV27	TGTGCCAGCAGTCCCAATTTCCAGCGGGGGGGGACTGATGGTGAGCAGTTCTTC	CASSPNFQRGGTDGEQFF
-	TRBD2	TRBJ2-1	TRBV7-3	TGTGCCAGCAGCTTATGGTTCTGGCGGGGGGGTAGCTCCTACAATGAGCAGTTCTTC	CASSLWFWRGGSSYNEQFF
-	TRBD2	TRBJ2-1	TRBV7-2	TGTGCCAGCAGCTTAGCCCCAGCGGGGGGGGAGTTCTTC	CASSLAPAGGEFF
-	-	TRBJ1-5	TRBV2	TGTGCCAGCACGGATGAGGGTATTAACAATCAGCCCCAGCATTTT	CASTDEGINNQPQHF
-	TRBD1	TRBJ2-7	TRBV27	TGTGCCAGCAGTTTGTCCTACCCGGACAGGGAACTCACCTACGAGCAGTACTTC	CASSLSYPDRELTYEQYF
-	-	TRBJ1-5	TRBV19	TGTGCCAGTAGTATCTTTGTCCAGGGTGGCAATCAGCCCCAGCATTTT	CASSIFVQGGNQPQHF
-	TRBD2	TRBJ2-2	TRBV6-1	TGTGCCAGCAGTGATCCGGGGGGATCCACCGGGGAGCTGTTTTTT	CASSDPGGSTGELFF
once	-	TRBJ2-7	TRBV21-1	TGTGCCAGCAGCAAAGTTAACAGGGAATACGAGCAGTACTTC	CASSKVNREYEQYF